This paragraph covers one T cell receptor beta chain sequence. The record originates from a study of control samples from healthy donors and cancer patients. The repertoire was sequenced with immunoSEQ multiplex PCR; TCRdb's copy has only in-frame clones and lacks some. The repertoire holds 100,000 to 150,000 clones, roughly 90% seen once, with about 7.9% in the top ten. The CDR3 sequence is 14 residues long. CDR1 SGHRS and CDR2 YFSETQ come from the germline V gene. Trimming removed 0 bases from V and 1 base from J, with 7 bases in between. The sample was PBMCs. This receptor was identified in a middle-aged man with head and neck cancer. The chain joins TRBV5-1 to TRBJ1-1; D is ambiguous. The CDR3 DNA is TGCGCCAGCAGCTTGGATCCAGGGAACACTGAAGCTTTCTTT. It translates to CASSLDPGNTEAFF.